The 27 T cell receptor beta chains given below trace back to one sample, sequenced in a study of CD8+ T cells in alopecia areata. Following extraction, RNA underwent reverse transcription to cDNA, which served as the sequencing template. The table came from immunoSEQ multiplex PCR; TCRdb's copy has only in-frame clones and leaves some out. The sample has about 120,000 clones; 58% are singletons. As to treatment: oral pan-JAK inhibitor, 5-10 mg twice daily. The sample here was CD8+ T cells sorted from blood, taken at week 4, from a patient treated with tofacitinib. Every receptor here comes from a human donor with alopecia areata.

The DNA for the CDR3 is TGTGCCAGCAGGGGACCGGGACATCAGGGGCAGTACTTC. Translated: CASRGPGHQGQYF. The chain recombines TRBV27 with TRBJ2-7; D possibly corresponds to TRBD1 (6 bases). Per germline, CDR1 MNHEY and CDR2 SMNVEV (reference sequence). The CDR3 contains 13 residues. V lost 6 bases to trimming and J lost 9 bases, with 18 bases between them.

This sequence joins TRBV30 and TRBJ2-2, with D possibly TRBD2 on 5 matching bases. This CDR3 comprises 14 residues. Germline V gene lookup returns CDR1 GTSNPN and CDR2 SVGIG (reference sequence). V dropped 1 base and J dropped 1 base, with 7 bases sitting between them. The CDR3 protein is CAWSGTWNTGELFF. Written as DNA, the CDR3 is TGTGCCTGGAGTGGGACTTGGAACACCGGGGAGCTGTTTTTT.

In its sample, this clone was seen a few times. The V call is TRBV27, the J call TRBJ2-1, with D unresolved. Trimming stripped 2 bases from V and 14 bases from J, with 10 bases between. The CDR3 is made up of 11 amino acids. In germline, CDR1 is MNHEY, CDR2 SMNVEV (reference sequence). DNA for the CDR3: TGTGCCAGCAGTTTAGAGTCTCAGGAGTTCTTC. Encoded protein: CASSLESQEFF.

The J gene is TRBJ2-5, the V gene TRBV27; possible D gene TRBD2, 5 bases. V lost 1 base to trimming and J lost 1 base, with 13 bases between them. CDR3 length: 16 amino acids. Germline V gives CDR1 MNHEY, CDR2 SMNVEV (reference sequence). Here the CDR3 reads CASSLYAEALQETQYF. CDR3 nucleotides: TGTGCCAGCAGTTTATATGCGGAGGCCCTCCAAGAGACCCAGTACTTC.

The chain combines TRBV15 with TRBJ2-4; D possibly corresponds to TRBD1 (5 bases). The V gene lost 0 bases and the J gene lost 0 bases, with 15 bases spanning the gap. CDR1 and CDR2 (germline): LNHNV, YYDKDF (reference sequence). The CDR3 covers 18 residues. CDR3 residues: CATSRDSSRGLAKNIQYF. The CDR3 DNA follows: TGTGCCACCAGCAGAGACTCCTCAAGGGGATTAGCCAAAAACATTCAGTACTTC.

This clone was picked up a small number of times. Other DNA sequences within the sample encode an identical CDR3. J is TRBJ2-7 and V is TRBV7-9; unclear D gene. Deletions cut 2 bases from V and 1 base from J, with 6 bases between. This CDR3 spans 13 amino acids. The germline V gene encodes CDR1 SEHNR and CDR2 FQNEAQ (reference sequence). In DNA, the CDR3 is TGTGCCAGCAGCTTACCGGGTTCCTACGAGCAGTACTTC. Its translation is CASSLPGSYEQYF.

The CDR3 here is CASSLEGAGEAFF. The CDR3 DNA reads TGCGCCAGCAGCTTGGAGGGGGCCGGTGAAGCTTTCTTT. The chain joins TRBV5-1 to TRBJ1-1; 7 bases line up with TRBD1. The CDR3 loop spans 13 amino acids. CDR1 and CDR2 from the germline V gene are SGHRS and YFSETQ. V shed 0 bases and J 7 bases; nucleotides not matched to a gene: 3.

V and J are TRBV29-1 and TRBJ1-2, with 7 bases fitting TRBD1. The CDR3 has 13 amino acids. Germline CDR1 is SQVTM and CDR2 is ANQGSEA. Trimming removed 4 bases from V and 8 bases from J; junction bases left unmatched: 10. CDR3 protein: CSVGGQELYGYTF. In DNA form, the CDR3 reads TGCAGCGTTGGCGGACAGGAGCTATACGGCTACACCTTC.

Note on this clone: The same CDR3 can be traced to other DNA sequences in this sample. The chain links TRBV30 to TRBJ1-1, with D possibly TRBD1 on 5 matching bases. CDR1 and CDR2 from the germline V gene are GTSNPN and SVGIG (reference sequence). CDR3 length equals 14 residues. V was pared by 0 bases and J by 3 bases, with 11 bases between. CDR3 sequence: CAWSVGVGDTEAFF. CDR3 bases: TGTGCCTGGAGTGTGGGGGTCGGGGACACTGAAGCTTTCTTT.

This clone was recorded a few times. The chain has TRBV29-1 and TRBJ2-5, with 11 bases matching TRBD1. CDR1 SQVTM and CDR2 ANQGSEA come from the germline V gene. Trimming took 5 bases from V and 5 from J; bases not matched to a gene: 10. The CDR3 contains 15 residues. Here the CDR3 reads CSVPSDRGRRETQYF. Written as DNA, the CDR3 is TGCAGCGTTCCTTCGGACAGGGGGCGTAGGGAGACCCAGTACTTC.

This clone occurred a few times. V and J are TRBV7-9 and TRBJ2-1; D is uncertain. Looked up from germline, CDR1 is SEHNR and CDR2 is FQNEAQ (reference sequence). V gave up 5 bases and J gave up 2 bases, with 13 bases separating them. This CDR3 spans 15 amino acids. CDR3 coding DNA: TGTGCCAGCAGCCCGCCAGAGATCGCCTACAATGAGCAGTTCTTC. Its protein product is CASSPPEIAYNEQFF. The variable domain in full, completed from reference TRBV7-9 and TRBJ2-1, reads DTGVSQNPRHKITKRGQNVTFRCDPISEHNRLYWYRQTLGQGPEFLTYFQNEAQLEKSRLLSDRFSAERPKGSFSTLEIQRTEQGDSAMYLCASSPPEIAYNEQFFGPGTRLTVL.

V gene TRBV20-1 combines with J gene TRBJ2-1; the D is unclear. Between the trimmed V and J ends, which lost 4 bases and 7 bases, there was a span of 5 bases. In germline, CDR1 is DFQATT, CDR2 SNEGSKA (reference sequence). There are 10 residues in the CDR3. CDR3 DNA sequence: TGCAGTGCTACAGAGAATGAGCAGTTCTTC. This gives the protein CSATENEQFF.

The gene calls are TRBV27 and TRBJ1-2; D perhaps matches TRBD1 (5 bases). The V and J ends lost 5 bases and 0 bases respectively, with 16 bases between them. Germline CDR1 MNHEY, CDR2 SMNVEV (reference sequence). This CDR3 contains 16 residues. The DNA for the CDR3 is TGTGCCAGCAGTCCTCTCGGCGGGGCTACTAACTATGGCTACACCTTC. Protein product: CASSPLGGATNYGYTF.

The chain uses TRBV25-1 and TRBJ2-5; D could derive from TRBD1 or TRBD2 (6 bases each). This CDR3 is built from 14 residues. CDR1 is MGHDK and CDR2 is SYGVNS in the germline V gene. With 3 bases removed from V and 3 bases from J, the gap between germline ends came to 11 bases. CDR3: CASSDLRGEETQYF. CDR3 in DNA: TGTGCCAGCAGTGATCTAAGGGGGGAAGAGACCCAGTACTTC.

J is TRBJ1-1 and V is TRBV7-3, with D maybe TRBD1 (5 bases). Germline CDR1 is SGHTA and CDR2 is FQGTGA. Trimming shortened V by 5 bases and J by 1 base, and 11 bases separated the two germline ends. The CDR3 is 14 residues long. CDR3 sequence: CASSAGTGNTEAFF. The CDR3 DNA sequence: TGTGCCAGCAGCGCGGGGACGGGGAACACTGAAGCTTTCTTT.

This clone was observed a few times. The rearrangement uses TRBV19 and TRBJ2-2; D possibly corresponds to TRBD2 (6 bases). The germline V gene encodes CDR1 LNHDA and CDR2 SQIVND (reference sequence). Between the trimmed V and J ends, which lost 7 bases and 4 bases, there was a span of 10 bases. CDR3 length: 13 residues. CDR3 amino acids: CASKVGGTGELFF. The DNA of the CDR3 is TGTGCCAGTAAGGTGGGAGGCACCGGGGAGCTGTTTTTT.

The J gene is TRBJ1-6, the V gene TRBV5-1; TRBD1 aligns across 7 bases. The junction had 11 bases not matched to a gene; V was cut back by 7 bases and J by 10 bases. Germline CDR1 is SGHRS and CDR2 is YFSETQ. There are 14 residues in the CDR3. CDR3 in amino acids: CASQRGLTDSPLHF. In DNA form, the CDR3 reads TGCGCCAGCCAAAGGGGGCTTACGGACTCACCCCTCCACTTT.

This rearrangement joins TRBV14 to TRBJ2-3; weak D call: TRBD2 (5 bases). From germline, CDR1 is SGHDN and CDR2 FVKESK. The germline V and J ends were trimmed by 1 base and 6 bases, with 14 bases remaining between them. The CDR3 has 15 amino acids. CDR3 nucleotides: TGTGCCAGCAGCCAAGGGGCCGGGGTCGGGGATACGCAGTATTTT. Translating it yields CASSQGAGVGDTQYF.

This chain uses TRBV13 with TRBJ2-1; D uncertain. The germline gives CDR1 PRHDT, CDR2 FYEKMQ (reference sequence). This CDR3 comprises 11 residues. Trimming left V 5 bases short and J 2 bases short, with 1 base between. The CDR3 protein is CASSAYNEQFF. As DNA, the CDR3 is TGTGCCAGCAGCGCCTACAATGAGCAGTTCTTC.

The chain couples TRBV28 to TRBJ2-7, with a weak D call TRBD2 (5 bases). Germline V gene sequence: CDR1 MDHEN, CDR2 SYDVKM. V lost 2 bases to trimming and J lost 4 bases, with 9 bases between them. CDR3 length: 13 residues. CDR3 nucleotide sequence: TGTGCCAGCAGTTTAATGAGGGCTTACGAGCAGTACTTC. Residues: CASSLMRAYEQYF.

The sample holds a few counts of this clone. V is TRBV4-1 and J is TRBJ2-7, with D maybe TRBD2 (5 bases). Looked up from germline, CDR1 is MGHRA and CDR2 is YSYEKL. This CDR3 is 15 amino acids long. V lost 2 bases to trimming and J lost 0 bases, with 11 bases between them. The CDR3 nucleotides are TGCGCCAGCAGCCAATTAGGAGGATACTCCTACGAGCAGTACTTC. Translating gives CASSQLGGYSYEQYF.

The chain recombines TRBV29-1 with TRBJ2-6; 9 nucleotides line up with TRBD1. CDR1 and CDR2 (germline): SQVTM, ANQGSEA. V trimming: 6 bases; J trimming: 2 bases; junction bases outside the gene matches: 14. The CDR3 runs to 18 residues. The CDR3 is CSVRDREAILTGANVLTF. The CDR3 bases are TGCAGCGTGAGGGACAGGGAAGCAATATTGACTGGGGCCAACGTCCTGACTTTC.

This chain uses TRBV29-1 with TRBJ2-7; D unresolved. CDR3 length: 14 amino acids. The V and J ends lost 1 base and 1 base respectively, with 11 bases between them. The germline V gene encodes CDR1 SQVTM and CDR2 ANQGSEA. CDR3: CSVEVPGGSYEQYF. In DNA, the CDR3 is TGCAGCGTTGAAGTCCCAGGTGGATCCTACGAGCAGTACTTC.

The CDR3 spells CASSDVGGSTDTQYF. As DNA, the CDR3 is TGTGCCAGCAGTGACGTTGGGGGGAGCACAGATACGCAGTATTTT. The chain employs TRBV6-4 and TRBJ2-3; D perhaps matches TRBD2 (6 bases). The CDR3 has 15 residues. Trimming took off 2 bases at V and 0 bases at J, with 9 bases between the two ends. CDR1 MRHNA and CDR2 SNTAGT come from the germline V gene.

J is TRBJ1-3 and V is TRBV5-1; D is unclear. V lost 4 bases and J lost 3, with 17 bases in between. The CDR3 loop spans 16 amino acids. In germline, CDR1 is SGHRS, CDR2 YFSETQ. The CDR3 loop is CASSRPDREGGNTIYF. The DNA for the CDR3 is TGCGCCAGCAGCAGGCCGGACCGGGAAGGTGGAAACACCATATATTTT.

Remarks on this clone: The same CDR3 is also encoded by other DNA sequences in this sample. The chain carries TRBV29-1 and TRBJ1-1; D is perhaps TRBD1 (5 bases). Trimming pared 5 bases from V and 3 bases from J, leaving 7 bases between. Germline-derived CDR1 and CDR2 are SQVTM and ANQGSEA. The CDR3 length is 11 residues. CDR3 region: CSVSRDTEAFF. In nucleotides, the CDR3 is TGCAGCGTTAGCAGGGACACTGAAGCTTTCTTT.

Only one count was recorded for this clone. The chain uses TRBV28 and TRBJ1-5; a possible D gene is TRBD1 (6 bases). Germline V CDR1 and CDR2: MDHEN, SYDVKM. This CDR3 is built from 15 residues. Trimming took off 3 bases at V and 2 bases at J, with 11 bases between the two ends. CDR3 amino acids: CASSLGGSGNQPQHF. Written as DNA, the CDR3 is TGTGCCAGCAGTTTGGGGGGCTCGGGCAATCAGCCCCAGCATTTT.